This T cell receptor beta chain was sequenced for a study of Graves' ophthalmopathy and Graves' hyperthyroidism. About this clonotype: What it binds is not known.

Amplified material comprised TCR beta CDR3 regions derived from RNA transcripts. The first-round RT-PCR employed HTBI primers together with the Qiagen OneStep RT-PCR kit. A multiplex PCR was then performed as the second round. TCRdb ran MiXCR on the multiplex PCR reads and lists one entry per CDR3 protein. The table lists over a million distinct CDR3 sequences, roughly 35% of them singletons. The germline V gene has CDR1 MGHDK and CDR2 SYGVNS. The CDR3 is 15 amino acids. Germline trimming cut 5 bases from V and 1 base from J; bases unmatched to any gene: 7. Study-level results: The authors also found most expanded thyroid clonotypes above 0.001 frequency in blood. This model predicted ophthalmopathy progression (sensitivity about 67%, specificity around 72%). For separating ophthalmopathy from stable hyperthyroidism, a 13-signature model gave 87.88% sensitivity and 65% to 82% specificity.

The chain couples TRBV25-1 to TRBJ1-1, with 7 positions matching TRBD1. This TCR came from an adult man with Graves' hyperthyroidism. Source material: peripheral blood or thyroid tissue (not recorded which). CDR3 nucleotide sequence: TGTGCCAGCAGTACCAACAGGGGAGAGAACACTGAAGCTTTCTTT. Amino acid sequence: CASSTNRGENTEAFF.